Following are 27 T cell receptor beta chains from one sample sequenced in a study of blood T cell repertoires in COVID-19. Using immunoSEQ multiplex PCR, the repertoire was profiled, and TCRdb retains in-frame clones only, with some absent. The sample includes about 150,000 clones, around four fifths of them seen just once. The material sequenced was peripheral blood. Receptor source: a woman aged 60-75 years with acute or convalescent COVID-19.

This clone has more than one count but fewer than ten. V and J are TRBV6-6 and TRBJ2-1; possibly TRBD2 for D (5 bases). V was shortened by 6 bases and J by 8 bases, with 8 bases between the two germline ends. The CDR3 runs 11 residues. Germline V gene sequence: CDR1 MNHNY, CDR2 SVGAGI (reference sequence). The CDR3 DNA sequence: TGTGCCAGCAGGAGGGAAGATGAGCAGTTCTTC. The encoded protein is CASRREDEQFF.

The chain joins TRBV2 to TRBJ2-7; the match to TRBD2 covers 7 bases. The germline V gene has CDR1 SNHLY and CDR2 FYNNEI. V trimming: 0 bases; J trimming: 0 bases; junction bases outside the gene matches: 5. The CDR3 has 16 residues. The CDR3 protein is CASSEAMRGTSYEQYF. The CDR3 DNA sequence: TGTGCCAGCAGTGAAGCAATGCGGGGGACCTCCTACGAGCAGTACTTC.

In its sample, this clone was seen once. This chain connects TRBV6-2 or TRBV6-3 to TRBJ1-1; 7 bases fit TRBD1. This CDR3 is built from 15 residues. V lost 2 bases to trimming and J lost 0 bases; unmatched junction nucleotides: 3. The germline gives CDR1 MNHEY, CDR2 SVGEGT. In DNA, the CDR3 is TGTGCCAGCAGTTACAGGGGGCTAATGAACACTGAAGCTTTCTTT. Translating it yields CASSYRGLMNTEAFF.

V is TRBV2 and J is TRBJ2-2, with D uncertain. Germline values: CDR1 SNHLY, CDR2 FYNNEI. V was pared by 6 bases and J by 4 bases, with 9 bases between. The CDR3 sequence is 13 residues long. CDR3 DNA sequence: TGTGCCAGCAGAGCTCGGGTCACCGGGGAGCTGTTTTTT. It yields the protein CASRARVTGELFF. Based on the CDR3 plus reference TRBV2 and TRBJ2-2, the full variable domain is EPEVTQTPSHQVTQMGQEVILRCVPISNHLYFYWYRQILGQKVEFLVSFYNNEISEKSEIFDDQFSVERPDGSNFTLKIRSTKLEDSAMYFCASRARVTGELFFGEGSRLTVL.

This clone was picked up a small number of times. The chain employs TRBV11-2 and TRBJ1-2; D perhaps matches TRBD1 (5 bases). This CDR3 contains 13 residues. V was pared by 4 bases and J by 9 bases, with 15 bases between. Germline CDR1 SGHAT, CDR2 FQNNGV. For the CDR3, the DNA is TGTGCCAGCAGCTCAGCGGGGGGAGGAAGCTACACCTTC. It encodes CASSSAGGGSYTF. Using reference TRBV11-2 and TRBJ1-2 for the parts outside the CDR3, the full variable domain is EAGVAQSPRYKIIEKRQSVAFWCNPISGHATLYWYQQILGQGPKLLIQFQNNGVVDDSQLPKDRFSAERLKGVDSTLKIQPAKLEDSAVYLCASSSAGGGSYTFGSGTRLTVV.

The gene calls are TRBV5-5 and TRBJ1-2; D is uncertain. The CDR3 is 13 residues long. Germline values: CDR1 SGHKS, CDR2 YYEKEE (reference sequence). V was shortened by 0 bases and J by 7 bases, with 10 bases between the two germline ends. The CDR3 loop reads CASSLAGTLGYTF. The CDR3 nucleotides read TGTGCCAGCAGCTTGGCGGGAACACTTGGCTACACCTTC.

This rearrangement joins TRBV4-3 to TRBJ2-5; TRBD2 aligns across 13 bases. There are 17 residues in the CDR3. Germline V gene sequence: CDR1 LGHNA, CDR2 YSLEER. V shed 4 bases and J 4 bases; nucleotides not matched to a gene: 9. CDR3 DNA sequence: TGCGCCAGCAGCCCCGGACTAGCGGGGGTTTCGCGAGAGACCCAGTACTTC. This translates into CASSPGLAGVSRETQYF.

Only a few counts were recorded for this clone. The chain employs TRBV2 and TRBJ2-1, with D perhaps matching TRBD2 (5 bases). V dropped 6 bases and J dropped 2 bases, with 23 bases sitting between them. The germline CDR1 and CDR2 sequences are SNHLY and FYNNEI. This CDR3 is 18 amino acids long. CDR3 sequence (DNA): TGTGCCAGCAGCCGACTGCGGGCCGGGTCCCGGGCCTACAATGAGCAGTTCTTC. It encodes CASSRLRAGSRAYNEQFF.

The V gene is TRBV29-1, the J gene TRBJ1-2, with D unclear. CDR3 size: 11 residues. Germline CDR1 reads SQVTM; CDR2 reads ANQGSEA. V lost 6 bases and J lost 11, with 16 bases in between. CDR3 sequence (DNA): TGCAGCGTCACTCCGGGTCCCCGGTACACCTTC. It encodes CSVTPGPRYTF.

The rearrangement links TRBV28 to TRBJ1-2; 12 nucleotides match TRBD1. The V gene's germline CDR1 is MDHEN and CDR2 SYDVKM. V shed 5 bases, J shed 6 bases, and the junction held 7 bases outside the gene matches. The CDR3 totals 15 residues. This CDR3 reads CASSPPRDRGHGYTF. DNA of the CDR3: TGTGCCAGCAGTCCCCCCCGGGACAGGGGGCATGGCTACACCTTC.

V is TRBV18 and J is TRBJ1-3, with TRBD1 matching 9 bases. Per the germline V gene, CDR1 is KGHSH and CDR2 is LQKENI. CDR3 size: 15 residues. V trimming: 6 bases; J trimming: 3 bases; junction bases outside the gene matches: 6. The CDR3 sequence: CASSPDRGIGNTIYF. DNA for the CDR3: TGTGCCAGCTCGCCAGACAGGGGGATTGGAAACACCATATATTTT. The full variable domain, completed using reference TRBV18 and TRBJ1-3, is NAGVMQNPRHLVRRRGQEARLRCSPMKGHSHVYWYRQLPEEGLKFMVYLQKENIIDESGMPKERFSAEFPKEGPSILRIQQVVRGDSAAYFCASSPDRGIGNTIYFGEGSWLTVV.

The chain joins TRBV19 to TRBJ1-2; a weak D match, TRBD1 (6 bases). Per the germline V gene, CDR1 is LNHDA and CDR2 is SQIVND (reference sequence). This CDR3 spans 16 amino acids. Trimming shortened V by 0 bases and J by 4 bases, and 15 bases separated the two germline ends. The CDR3 loop is CASSIEPSQGSYGYTF. CDR3 coding DNA: TGTGCCAGTAGTATAGAGCCCTCACAGGGAAGCTATGGCTACACCTTC. The full variable domain, with the rest looked up from reference TRBV19 and TRBJ1-2, is DGGITQSPKYLFRKEGQNVTLSCEQNLNHDAMYWYRQDPGQGLRLIYYSQIVNDFQKGDIAEGYSVSREKKESFPLTVTSAQKNPTAFYLCASSIEPSQGSYGYTFGSGTRLTVV.

V and J are TRBV19 and TRBJ2-5; D not certain. The CDR3 spans 15 residues. Trimming cost V 3 bases and J 5 bases, with 16 bases left between them. Germline loops: CDR1 LNHDA, CDR2 SQIVND (reference sequence). The CDR3 loop is CASSIWLTERETQYF. CDR3 sequence (DNA): TGTGCCAGTAGTATTTGGCTAACCGAGAGGGAGACCCAGTACTTC.

This clone was seen once. The V call is TRBV9, the J call TRBJ2-7; 7 positions match TRBD1. With V trimmed by 0 bases and J by 1 base, 13 bases remained unmatched. The CDR3 loop spans 18 amino acids. Germline V gives CDR1 SGDLS, CDR2 YYNGEE. CDR3: CASSVGGGDRVASYEQYF. In nucleotides, the CDR3 is TGTGCCAGCAGCGTAGGGGGTGGAGACAGGGTGGCATCCTACGAGCAGTACTTC.

This chain joins TRBV7-2 and TRBJ2-3; 11 nucleotides align to TRBD2. Germline V gene lookup returns CDR1 SGHTA and CDR2 FQGNSA. The junction had 7 bases not matched to a gene; V was cut back by 1 base and J by 1 base. The CDR3 covers 18 residues. The chain's CDR3 is CASSLGLAGTWGTDTQYF. In nucleotides, the CDR3 is TGTGCCAGCAGCTTAGGACTAGCGGGGACTTGGGGCACAGATACGCAGTATTTT.

The chain joins TRBV4-2 to TRBJ2-3, with 11 nucleotides matching TRBD2. Germline V gene lookup returns CDR1 LGHNA and CDR2 YNFKEQ. The CDR3 has 19 amino acids. The V gene end was trimmed by 3 bases and the J gene end by 1 base; junction bases not matched to a gene: 12. In DNA form, the CDR3 reads TGTGCCAGCAGCCACCCCACGGGTAGCGGGGGGGCGCGCACAGATACGCAGTATTTT. Protein sequence: CASSHPTGSGGARTDTQYF.

The chain is built from TRBV7-2 and TRBJ2-5; 8 positions agree with TRBD2. J lost 1 base, V lost 3 bases, and 4 bases had no gene match. This CDR3 is 15 amino acids long. The V gene's germline CDR1 is SGHTA and CDR2 FQGNSA. This CDR3 is CASSLNSGAQETQYF. The CDR3 bases are TGTGCCAGCAGCTTGAATAGCGGGGCCCAAGAGACCCAGTACTTC.

This clone has a handful of counts. The chain carries TRBV19 and TRBJ2-7; 8 bases match TRBD2. Germline-derived CDR1 and CDR2 are LNHDA and SQIVND (reference sequence). The CDR3 spans 14 residues. V was clipped by 7 bases and J by 2 bases; unmatched bases: 7. The CDR3 here is CASKTSGGAYEQYF. The CDR3 coding sequence is TGTGCCAGTAAAACTAGCGGAGGGGCCTACGAGCAGTACTTC.

Regarding this clone: Sequence at one end of the junction differs from germline and may be a read error. The chain couples TRBV19 to TRBJ1-1; 10 nucleotides agree with TRBD1. Germline V gene lookup returns CDR1 LNHDA and CDR2 SQIVND (reference sequence). The CDR3 extends over 11 amino acids. DNA of the CDR3: TGTGCCAGTAGTATGGGACAGGGGATTCTCTTT. It yields the protein CASSMGQGILF.

The chain carries TRBV5-5 and TRBJ2-5; D is unclear. The CDR3 spans 14 residues. Germline values: CDR1 SGHKS, CDR2 YYEKEE (reference sequence). The germline V and J ends were trimmed by 0 bases and 2 bases, with 8 bases remaining between them. Here the CDR3 DNA reads TGTGCCAGCAGCTTGGTGTCAGTACAAGAGACCCAGTACTTC. Translating it yields CASSLVSVQETQYF.

This clone was observed a single time. At one of its ends the junction is not consistent with the germline gene, which may arise from a read error. The V and J genes are TRBV4-3 and TRBJ2-4, with TRBD2 matching over 11 bases. This CDR3 spans 13 amino acids. CDR1 is LGHNA, CDR2 YSLEER, per germline. CDR3 amino acids: CASSQASGGTSHF. The CDR3 coding sequence is TGCGCCAGCAGCCAAGCTAGCGGGGGGACCTCTCACTTC.

This chain links TRBV19 with TRBJ1-6, with D tentatively TRBD1 (6 bases). CDR1 is LNHDA and CDR2 is SQIVND in the germline V gene (reference sequence). The germline V and J ends were trimmed by 3 bases and 7 bases, with 13 bases remaining between them. The CDR3 is 15 amino acids. The CDR3 sequence: CASSIPGQRNSPLHF. The CDR3 coding sequence is TGTGCCAGTAGTATCCCGGGACAAAGGAATTCACCCCTCCACTTT.

The chain combines TRBV4-1 with TRBJ2-5; D is uncertain. This CDR3 contains 16 residues. V was trimmed by 0 bases and J by 5 bases, leaving 16 bases between them. Germline CDR1 is MGHRA and CDR2 is YSYEKL. In DNA, the CDR3 is TGCGCCAGCAGCCAAGAGCCTACCCCCCCTGTGGAGACCCAGTACTTC. This encodes CASSQEPTPPVETQYF.

The chain joins TRBV12-3 or TRBV12-4 to TRBJ1-4; 7 positions match TRBD1. This CDR3 comprises 13 residues. The V segment lost 6 bases and the J segment 8 bases; nucleotides outside the gene matches: 6. In DNA, the CDR3 is TGTGCCAGCAGGAGACAGGGAGAGGAAAAACTGTTTTTT. Its translation is CASRRQGEEKLFF.

The V and J genes are TRBV27 and TRBJ2-7, with TRBD1 matching over 7 bases. Germline CDR1 is MNHEY and CDR2 is SMNVEV (reference sequence). The CDR3 covers 13 residues. V shed 11 bases, J shed 0 bases, and the junction held 7 bases outside the gene matches. CDR3 coding DNA: TGTGCCTCGGGGACAGCCAACTCCTACGAGCAGTACTTC. It specifies CASGTANSYEQYF.

Remarks on this clone: Other DNA sequences from this sample encode an identical CDR3 as well. The chain joins TRBV3-1 (or the pseudogene TRBV3-2) to TRBJ1-5, with 10 bases fitting TRBD1. Germline CDR1 and CDR2: LGHDT and YNNKEL (reference sequence). Trimming removed 1 base from V and 0 bases from J; junction bases left unmatched: 0. The length of the CDR3 is 16 residues. In DNA, the CDR3 is TGTGCCAGCAGCCAAGGGACAGGGGGTAGCAATCAGCCCCAGCATTTT. The encoded protein is CASSQGTGGSNQPQHF.

The chain has TRBV11-2 and TRBJ2-7; a weak D match, TRBD1 (7 bases). Between the trimmed V and J ends, which lost 1 base and 5 bases, there was a span of 18 bases. The length of the CDR3 is 16 residues. The germline CDR1 and CDR2 sequences are SGHAT and FQNNGV. CDR3 region: CASSLAVRGAENEQYF. CDR3 in DNA: TGTGCCAGCAGCTTAGCGGTCAGGGGGGCAGAAAACGAGCAGTACTTC.